These 4 T cell receptor beta chains were sequenced from one sample in a study of shared clonotypes between healthy human individuals. Measured with immunoSEQ multiplex PCR; TCRdb has only the in-frame clones, and not every one. The sample lists around 2.1 million clones; around 95% were seen once. What was sequenced was naive CD4+ T cells sorted from blood. Stated subset: CD45RA+ positively selected. These receptors all stem from a man aged 18 to 29 in good health.

The J gene is TRBJ2-4, the V gene TRBV5-5, with TRBD1 as a possible D gene (6 bases). Germline V gene lookup returns CDR1 SGHKS and CDR2 YYEKEE (reference sequence). With 4 bases removed from V and 5 bases from J, the gap between germline ends came to 16 bases. This CDR3 region has 15 residues. CDR3 in DNA: TGTGCCAGCAGCCGAGGTTCAGCAGGGGAAAACATTCAGTACTTC. It codes for CASSRGSAGENIQYF.

V usage is TRBV5-8 and J usage is TRBJ1-3; unclear D gene. Per the germline V gene, CDR1 is SGHTS and CDR2 is YDEGEE. This CDR3 is 15 amino acids long. Deletions cut 1 base from V and 4 bases from J, with 12 bases between. The DNA for the CDR3 is TGTGCCAGCAGCTTGCGAGGTATCTCAGGAAACACCATATATTTT. Its protein product is CASSLRGISGNTIYF.

The rearrangement uses TRBV10-1 and TRBJ1-6; D gene ambiguous. The CDR3 length is 14 residues. Germline V gene sequence: CDR1 WNHNN, CDR2 SYGVQD (reference sequence). Trimming shortened V by 6 bases and J by 7 bases, and 13 bases separated the two germline ends. The CDR3 loop is CASSPGSANSPLHF. CDR3 sequence (DNA): TGCGCCAGCAGCCCCGGGTCGGCGAATTCACCCCTCCACTTT.

Turning to this clone: This same CDR3 is encoded by further DNA sequences in the sample. The J gene is TRBJ2-7, the V gene TRBV5-1; 7 bases are a match to TRBD1. With 4 bases clipped from V and 0 bases from J, the junction kept 7 bases outside the gene matches. The CDR3 spans 15 residues. Germline lookup yields CDR1 SGHRS and CDR2 YFSETQ. Written as DNA, the CDR3 is TGCGCCAGCAGCCCCCGACAGGGAAGCTCCTACGAGCAGTACTTC. Its translation is CASSPRQGSSYEQYF.